Sequencing of this T cell receptor (beta chain) was carried out in a study of T cells after yellow fever vaccination. Study observations and caveats: Subsequent booster samples again held most clones from primary vaccination (roughly 96% CD4, about 90% CD8). The secondary response was weaker but peaked faster, day 5 versus 15.

The CDR3 extends over 14 amino acids. Germline lookup yields CDR1 SQVTM and CDR2 ANQGSEA. V lost 4 bases to trimming and J lost 4 bases; unmatched junction nucleotides: 5. A process of 5'RACE template switching, which added a universal primer site and UMIs, was used to make TCR cDNA. TCRdb independently ran MiXCR on the 5' RACE reads; one entry per CDR3 protein. The data show 300,000 or so distinct CDR3 sequences, 8.5% to 10% seen once. This clonotype was recorded a few times. What it recognizes is unknown. The input for sequencing was CD4+ T cells sorted from PBMCs, taken 5 days after the yellow fever booster vaccination. The sequence was collected from a man between 18 and 29 years old who received the YFV17D yellow fever vaccine. The chain combines TRBV29-1 with TRBJ1-5, with 9 nucleotides matching TRBD1. This CDR3 is CSVAGTGINQPQHF. DNA of the CDR3: TGCAGCGTTGCCGGGACAGGGATAAATCAGCCCCAGCATTTT.